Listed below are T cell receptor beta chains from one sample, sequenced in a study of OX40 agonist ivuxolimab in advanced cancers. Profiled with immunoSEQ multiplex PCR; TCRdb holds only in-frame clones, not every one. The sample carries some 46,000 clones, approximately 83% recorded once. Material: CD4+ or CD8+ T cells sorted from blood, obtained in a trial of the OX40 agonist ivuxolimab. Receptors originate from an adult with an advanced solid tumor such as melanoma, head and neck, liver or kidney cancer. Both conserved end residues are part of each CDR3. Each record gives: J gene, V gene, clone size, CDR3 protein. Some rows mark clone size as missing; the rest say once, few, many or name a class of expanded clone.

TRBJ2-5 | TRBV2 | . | CASRQRAVETQYF
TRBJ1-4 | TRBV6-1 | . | CASSEAGMNEKLFF
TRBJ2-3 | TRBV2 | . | CASSGGASDTQYF
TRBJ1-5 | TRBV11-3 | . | CASSINGTDNQPQHF
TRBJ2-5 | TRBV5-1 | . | CASSSTGTGDQEPQYF
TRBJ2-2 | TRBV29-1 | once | CSVELAWTGELFF
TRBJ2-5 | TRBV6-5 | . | CASSGSQGWETQYF
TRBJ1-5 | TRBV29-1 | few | CSVADSTNQPQHF
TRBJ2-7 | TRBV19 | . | CASGTGPTGGEQYF
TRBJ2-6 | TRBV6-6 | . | CASRQGPGANVLTF
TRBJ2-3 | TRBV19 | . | CASSLREGPDTQYF
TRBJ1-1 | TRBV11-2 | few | CASSLHHSITEAFF
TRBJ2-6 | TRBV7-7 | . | CASSLGLQSYSGANVLTF
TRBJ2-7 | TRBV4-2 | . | CASSPRDSEPYEQYF
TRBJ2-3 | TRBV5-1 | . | CASSPGLVRDTQYF
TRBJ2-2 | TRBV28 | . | CASVSQRTGELFF
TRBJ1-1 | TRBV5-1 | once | CASSPGTAYSNTEAFF
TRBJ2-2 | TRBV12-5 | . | CASGFGARTGELFF
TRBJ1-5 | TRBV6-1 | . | CASSEEWGYSNQPQHF
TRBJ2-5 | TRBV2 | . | CASSGLAGEETQYF
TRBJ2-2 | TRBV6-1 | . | CASSEGQTGELFF
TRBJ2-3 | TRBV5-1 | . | CASSLTGTTDTQYF